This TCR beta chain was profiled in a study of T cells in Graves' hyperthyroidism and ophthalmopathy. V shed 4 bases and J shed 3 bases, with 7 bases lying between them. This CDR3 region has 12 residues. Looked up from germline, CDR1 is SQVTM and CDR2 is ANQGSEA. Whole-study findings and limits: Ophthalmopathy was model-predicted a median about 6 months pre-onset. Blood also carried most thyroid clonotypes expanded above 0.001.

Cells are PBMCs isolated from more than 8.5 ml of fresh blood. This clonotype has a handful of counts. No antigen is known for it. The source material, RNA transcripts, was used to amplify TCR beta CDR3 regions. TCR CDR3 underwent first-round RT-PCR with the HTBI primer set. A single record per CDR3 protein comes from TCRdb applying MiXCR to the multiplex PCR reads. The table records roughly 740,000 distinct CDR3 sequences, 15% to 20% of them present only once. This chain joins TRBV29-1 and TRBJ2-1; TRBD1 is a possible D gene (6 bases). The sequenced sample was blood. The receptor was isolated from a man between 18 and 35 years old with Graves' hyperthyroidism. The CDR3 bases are TGCAGCGTTGTGACAGGCTACAATGAGCAGTTCTTC. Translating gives CSVVTGYNEQFF.